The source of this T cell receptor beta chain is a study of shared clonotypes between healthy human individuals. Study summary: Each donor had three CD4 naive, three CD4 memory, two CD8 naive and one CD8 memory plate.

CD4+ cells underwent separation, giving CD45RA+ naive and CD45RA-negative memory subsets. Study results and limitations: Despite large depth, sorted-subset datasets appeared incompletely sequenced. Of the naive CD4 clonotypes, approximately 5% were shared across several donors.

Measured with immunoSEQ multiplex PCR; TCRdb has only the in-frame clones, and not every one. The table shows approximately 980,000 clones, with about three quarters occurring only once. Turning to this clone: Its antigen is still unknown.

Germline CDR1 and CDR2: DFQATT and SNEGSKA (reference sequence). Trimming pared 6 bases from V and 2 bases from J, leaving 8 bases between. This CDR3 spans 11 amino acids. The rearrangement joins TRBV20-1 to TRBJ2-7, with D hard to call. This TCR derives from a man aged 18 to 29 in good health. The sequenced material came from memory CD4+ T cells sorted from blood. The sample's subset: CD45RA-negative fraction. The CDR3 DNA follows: TGCAGTGCCGAGTGGACCTACGAGCAGTACTTC. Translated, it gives CSAEWTYEQYF.